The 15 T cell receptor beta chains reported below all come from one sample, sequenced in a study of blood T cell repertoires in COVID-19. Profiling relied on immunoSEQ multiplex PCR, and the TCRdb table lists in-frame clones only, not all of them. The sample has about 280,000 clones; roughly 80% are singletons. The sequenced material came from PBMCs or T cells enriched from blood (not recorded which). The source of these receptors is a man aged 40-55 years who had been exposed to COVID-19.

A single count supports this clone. The CDR3, as DNA: TGTGCCAGCAGTTCCATCCCTCTGTTCGGGACCCAGTACTTC. Its protein is CASSSIPLFGTQYF. V and J are TRBV27 and TRBJ2-5, with D unresolved. Germline V gives CDR1 MNHEY, CDR2 SMNVEV (reference sequence). V lost 4 bases and J lost 7, with 16 bases in between. This CDR3 is 14 amino acids long.

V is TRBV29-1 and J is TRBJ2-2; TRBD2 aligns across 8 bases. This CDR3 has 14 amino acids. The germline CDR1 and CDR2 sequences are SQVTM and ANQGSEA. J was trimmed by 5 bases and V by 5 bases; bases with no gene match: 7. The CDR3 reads CSVKSGSETGELFF. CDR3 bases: TGCAGCGTTAAAAGCGGGAGTGAAACCGGGGAGCTGTTTTTT.

CDR3 protein: CASSRDRGRYQPQHF. DNA of the CDR3: TGTGCCAGCTCACGGGACAGGGGAAGGTATCAGCCCCAGCATTTT. The chain combines TRBV18 with TRBJ1-5, with 10 bases matching TRBD1. V dropped 4 bases and J dropped 5; count of bases not matched to a gene: 5. This CDR3 spans 15 amino acids. Germline-derived CDR1 and CDR2 are KGHSH and LQKENI.

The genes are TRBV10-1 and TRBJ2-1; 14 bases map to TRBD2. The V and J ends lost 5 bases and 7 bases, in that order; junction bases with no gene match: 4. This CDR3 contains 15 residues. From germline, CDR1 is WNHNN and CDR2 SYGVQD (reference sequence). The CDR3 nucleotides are TGCGCCAGCAGTCCGGGACTAGCGGGAGTTAATGAGCAGTTCTTC. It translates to CASSPGLAGVNEQFF.

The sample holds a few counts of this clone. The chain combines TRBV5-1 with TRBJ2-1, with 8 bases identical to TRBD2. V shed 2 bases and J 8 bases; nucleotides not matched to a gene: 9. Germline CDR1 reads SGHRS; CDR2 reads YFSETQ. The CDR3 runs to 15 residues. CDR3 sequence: CASSFGGRNGDEQFF. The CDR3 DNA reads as TGCGCCAGCAGCTTCGGCGGGAGGAACGGCGATGAGCAGTTCTTC.

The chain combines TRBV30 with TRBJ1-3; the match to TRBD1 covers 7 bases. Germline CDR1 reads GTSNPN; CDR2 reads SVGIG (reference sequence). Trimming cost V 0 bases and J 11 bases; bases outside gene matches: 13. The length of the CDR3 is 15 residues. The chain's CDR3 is CAWSVNLGGLSAIYF. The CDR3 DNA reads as TGTGCCTGGAGTGTAAATTTAGGGGGCTTAAGCGCCATATATTTT.

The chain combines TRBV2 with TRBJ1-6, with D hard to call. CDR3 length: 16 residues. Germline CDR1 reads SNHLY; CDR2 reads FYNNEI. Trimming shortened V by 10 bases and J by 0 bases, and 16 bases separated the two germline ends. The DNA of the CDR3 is TGTGCCAAAGAGGCACGAGGCAGCTCCTATAATTCACCCCTCCACTTT. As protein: CAKEARGSSYNSPLHF.

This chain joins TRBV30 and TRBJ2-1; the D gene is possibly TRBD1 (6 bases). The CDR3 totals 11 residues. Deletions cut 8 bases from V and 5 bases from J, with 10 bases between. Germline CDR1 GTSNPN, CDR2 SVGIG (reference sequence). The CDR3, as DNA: TGTGCCCTCGGACAGAACAATGAGCAGTTCTTC. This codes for CALGQNNEQFF.

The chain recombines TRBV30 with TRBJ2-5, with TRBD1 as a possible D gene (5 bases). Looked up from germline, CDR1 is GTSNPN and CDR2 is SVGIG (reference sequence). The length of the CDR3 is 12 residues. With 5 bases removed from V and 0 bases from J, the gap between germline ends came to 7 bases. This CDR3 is CAWGQNQETQYF. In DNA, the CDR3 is TGTGCCTGGGGACAAAACCAAGAGACCCAGTACTTC.

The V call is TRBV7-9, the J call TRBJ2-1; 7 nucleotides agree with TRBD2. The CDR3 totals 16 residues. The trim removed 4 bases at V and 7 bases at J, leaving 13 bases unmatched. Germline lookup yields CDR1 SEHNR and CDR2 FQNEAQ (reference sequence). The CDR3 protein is CASSSNPIYGRNEQFF. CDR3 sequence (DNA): TGTGCCAGCAGCTCCAACCCCATATACGGGAGGAATGAGCAGTTCTTC. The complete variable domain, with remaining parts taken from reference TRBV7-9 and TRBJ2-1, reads DTGVSQNPRHKITKRGQNVTFRCDPISEHNRLYWYRQTLGQGPEFLTYFQNEAQLEKSRLLSDRFSAERPKGSFSTLEIQRTEQGDSAMYLCASSSNPIYGRNEQFFGPGTRLTVL.

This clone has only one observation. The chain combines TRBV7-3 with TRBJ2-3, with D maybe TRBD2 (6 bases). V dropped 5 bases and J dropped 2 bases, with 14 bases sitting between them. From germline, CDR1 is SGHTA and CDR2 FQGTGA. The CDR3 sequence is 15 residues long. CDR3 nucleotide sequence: TGTGCCAGCAGCCCCTTTGGGACTGACACAGATACGCAGTATTTT. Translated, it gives CASSPFGTDTDTQYF.

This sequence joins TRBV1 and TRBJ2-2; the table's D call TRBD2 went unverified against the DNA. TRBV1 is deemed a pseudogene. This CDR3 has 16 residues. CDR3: CTSSQVGTSGTGELFF. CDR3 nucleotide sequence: TGCACCAGCAGCCAAGTTGGGACTAGCGGAACCGGGGAGCTGTTTTTT.

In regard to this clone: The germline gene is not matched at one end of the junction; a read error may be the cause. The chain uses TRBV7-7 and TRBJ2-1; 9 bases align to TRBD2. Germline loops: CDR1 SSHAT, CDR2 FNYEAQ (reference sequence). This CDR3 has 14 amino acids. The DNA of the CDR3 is TGTGCTAGCAGCTTAGCGGGAGCCTACAATGAGCAGTTCTTC. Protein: CASSLAGAYNEQFF.

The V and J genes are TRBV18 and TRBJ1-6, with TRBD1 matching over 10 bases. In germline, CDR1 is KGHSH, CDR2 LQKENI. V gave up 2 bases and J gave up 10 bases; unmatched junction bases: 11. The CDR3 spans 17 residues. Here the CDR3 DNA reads TGTGCCAGCTCACCAACGGAAGGGACAGGGGTTCACTCACCCCTCCACTTT. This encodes CASSPTEGTGVHSPLHF.

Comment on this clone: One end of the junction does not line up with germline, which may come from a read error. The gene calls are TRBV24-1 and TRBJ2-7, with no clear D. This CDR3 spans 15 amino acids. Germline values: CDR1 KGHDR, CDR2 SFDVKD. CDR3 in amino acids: CATSDSGLGSSEQYF. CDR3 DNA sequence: TGTGCCACCAGTGATTCGGGTCTTGGGTCCTCCGAGCAGTACTTC.